The rows below give T cell receptor beta chains drawn from one sample of a study of response to subunit inactivated influenza vaccine. TCRdb re-called the RT-PCR reads with MiXCR, one entry per CDR3 protein. This table has about 780,000 distinct CDR3 sequences, approximately 17% appearing once. The material sequenced was PBMCs from blood, taken about 5 days after vaccination. The receptors here all came from a man aged 45 to 65 who received an inactivated influenza vaccine. Both conserved end residues are part of each CDR3. The D gene is left open where the match is weak. Not every row has a clone size; where given, it reads once, few, many or a size class.

V gene: TRBV7-6
D gene: .
J gene: TRBJ2-6
clone size: many
CDR3 protein: CASHSGSGANVLTF
CDR3 DNA: TGTGCCAGCCATTCGGGTTCTGGGGCCAACGTCCTGACTTTC

V gene: TRBV12-3/TRBV12-4
D gene: .
J gene: TRBJ2-1
clone size: .
CDR3 protein: CASSQEPGPLHEQFF
CDR3 DNA: TGTGCCAGCAGTCAGGAGCCGGGACCCCTCCATGAGCAGTTCTTC

V gene: TRBV5-5
D gene: .
J gene: TRBJ2-6
clone size: .
CDR3 protein: CASSRDGQPGANVLTF
CDR3 DNA: TGTGCCAGCAGCCGGGACGGACAGCCTGGGGCCAACGTCCTGACTTTC

V gene: TRBV10-2
D gene: .
J gene: TRBJ2-5
clone size: few
CDR3 protein: CASSVGDRRETQYF
CDR3 DNA: TGCGCCAGCAGTGTTGGAGACCGAAGGGAGACCCAGTACTTC

V gene: TRBV20-1
D gene: .
J gene: TRBJ2-2
clone size: .
CDR3 protein: CSARDEQGNGELFF
CDR3 DNA: TGCAGTGCTAGAGATGAGCAGGGGAACGGGGAGCTGTTTTTT

V gene: TRBV12-3/TRBV12-4
D gene: .
J gene: TRBJ1-1
clone size: many
CDR3 protein: CASGRTEAFF
CDR3 DNA: TGTGCCAGCGGGCGGACTGAAGCTTTCTTT

V gene: TRBV12-3/TRBV12-4
D gene: TRBD2
J gene: TRBJ2-5
clone size: .
CDR3 protein: CASSLSLGLDIETQYF
CDR3 DNA: TGTGCCAGCAGTTTAAGTTTGGGACTAGATATCGAGACCCAGTACTTC

V gene: TRBV7-2
D gene: .
J gene: TRBJ2-1
clone size: many
CDR3 protein: CASSNYNEQFF
CDR3 DNA: TGTGCCAGCAGCAATTACAATGAGCAGTTCTTC

V gene: TRBV20-1
D gene: TRBD1
J gene: TRBJ1-2
clone size: few
CDR3 protein: CSARGQGNYGYTF
CDR3 DNA: TGCAGTGCTAGGGGACAGGGGAACTATGGCTACACCTTC

V gene: TRBV6-5
D gene: .
J gene: TRBJ2-2
clone size: few
CDR3 protein: CASKLSGELFF
CDR3 DNA: TGTGCCAGCAAACTATCGGGGGAGCTGTTTTTT

V gene: TRBV12-3/TRBV12-4
D gene: .
J gene: TRBJ2-2
clone size: many
CDR3 protein: CASSYTSGELFF
CDR3 DNA: TGTGCCAGCAGTTATACTTCCGGGGAGCTGTTTTTT

V gene: TRBV5-6
D gene: TRBD1
J gene: TRBJ2-3
clone size: many
CDR3 protein: CASARTGGYTDTQYF
CDR3 DNA: TGTGCCAGCGCTCGGACAGGGGGCTACACAGATACGCAGTATTTT

V gene: TRBV12-3/TRBV12-4
D gene: TRBD2
J gene: TRBJ2-1
clone size: many
CDR3 protein: CASTPGLGNNEQFF
CDR3 DNA: TGTGCCAGCACCCCGGGACTAGGGAACAATGAGCAGTTCTTC

V gene: TRBV7-2
D gene: TRBD2
J gene: TRBJ2-7
clone size: few
CDR3 protein: CASSWTSGAYEQYF
CDR3 DNA: TGTGCCAGCAGCTGGACTAGCGGGGCCTACGAGCAGTACTTC

V gene: TRBV12-3/TRBV12-4
D gene: .
J gene: TRBJ2-7
clone size: .
CDR3 protein: CASSLGQFSYEQYF
CDR3 DNA: TGTGCCAGCAGTTTAGGGCAGTTCTCCTACGAGCAGTACTTC

V gene: TRBV20-1
D gene: TRBD2
J gene: TRBJ2-3
clone size: few
CDR3 protein: CSATGLAGVSTDTQYF
CDR3 DNA: TGCAGTGCTACGGGACTAGCGGGGGTTAGCACAGATACGCAGTATTTT

V gene: TRBV12-3/TRBV12-4
D gene: .
J gene: TRBJ1-6
clone size: few
CDR3 protein: CASSYSGGRNSPLHF
CDR3 DNA: TGTGCCAGCAGTTATTCCGGGGGCCGGAATTCACCCCTCCACTTT

V gene: TRBV20-1
D gene: .
J gene: TRBJ1-5
clone size: few
CDR3 protein: CSANVPNQPQHF
CDR3 DNA: TGCAGTGCCAACGTCCCGAATCAGCCCCAGCATTTT

V gene: TRBV15
D gene: .
J gene: TRBJ2-6
clone size: few
CDR3 protein: CATSRVFGRVSSGANVLTF
CDR3 DNA: TGTGCCACCAGCAGAGTATTTGGCAGGGTTTCCTCTGGGGCCAACGTCCTGACTTTC

V gene: TRBV12-3/TRBV12-4
D gene: TRBD2
J gene: TRBJ2-1
clone size: .
CDR3 protein: CASSTSAGWVGYNEQFF
CDR3 DNA: TGTGCCAGCAGTACTAGCGCGGGGTGGGTTGGCTACAATGAGCAGTTCTTC

V gene: TRBV5-1
D gene: .
J gene: TRBJ2-5
clone size: few
CDR3 protein: CASSTRETQYF
CDR3 DNA: TGCGCCAGCAGCACTCGGGAGACCCAGTACTTC

V gene: TRBV7-2
D gene: .
J gene: TRBJ1-2
clone size: few
CDR3 protein: CASSLASNSDGYTF
CDR3 DNA: TGTGCCAGCAGCTTAGCTTCAAATTCGGATGGCTACACCTTC

V gene: TRBV6-5
D gene: .
J gene: TRBJ1-1
clone size: few
CDR3 protein: CASSYSRGNGAFF
CDR3 DNA: TGTGCCAGCAGTTACTCACGGGGGAACGGAGCTTTCTTT

V gene: TRBV6-2/TRBV6-3
D gene: TRBD2
J gene: TRBJ2-7
clone size: few
CDR3 protein: CASEDRGGRSEQYF
CDR3 DNA: TGTGCCAGCGAAGACCGGGGGGGCCGTAGCGAGCAGTACTTC

V gene: TRBV3-1
D gene: TRBD1
J gene: TRBJ2-7
clone size: .
CDR3 protein: CASSQGQGSEQYF
CDR3 DNA: TGTGCCAGCAGCCAAGGACAGGGTTCCGAGCAGTACTTC

V gene: TRBV7-8
D gene: TRBD1
J gene: TRBJ1-3
clone size: few
CDR3 protein: CASSLANRGAGNTIYF
CDR3 DNA: TGTGCCAGCAGCTTAGCGAACAGGGGGGCTGGAAACACCATATATTTT

V gene: TRBV7-2
D gene: .
J gene: TRBJ2-1
clone size: few
CDR3 protein: CASSLVPAYNEQFF
CDR3 DNA: TGTGCCAGCAGCTTAGTTCCGGCCTACAATGAGCAGTTCTTC

V gene: TRBV6-1
D gene: .
J gene: TRBJ2-7
clone size: few
CDR3 protein: CASSPQTSAYEQYF
CDR3 DNA: TGTGCCAGCAGTCCTCAAACCTCAGCCTACGAGCAGTACTTC

V gene: TRBV2
D gene: .
J gene: TRBJ2-7
clone size: many
CDR3 protein: CASSEWSYEQYF
CDR3 DNA: TGTGCCAGCAGTGAATGGTCCTACGAGCAGTACTTC

V gene: TRBV5-6
D gene: .
J gene: TRBJ2-5
clone size: .
CDR3 protein: CASSLGKGAPQETQYF
CDR3 DNA: TGTGCCAGCAGCTTGGGGAAAGGGGCGCCCCAAGAGACCCAGTACTTC

V gene: TRBV6-1
D gene: TRBD2
J gene: TRBJ2-7
clone size: .
CDR3 protein: CASTRTSLTYEQYF
CDR3 DNA: TGTGCCAGCACACGGACTAGCTTAACTTACGAGCAGTACTTC

V gene: TRBV10-3
D gene: .
J gene: TRBJ2-1
clone size: .
CDR3 protein: CAISGDYNEQFF
CDR3 DNA: TGTGCCATCTCAGGGGACTACAATGAGCAGTTCTTC

V gene: TRBV24-1
D gene: .
J gene: TRBJ2-1
clone size: few
CDR3 protein: CATSDPTMEVLNEQFF
CDR3 DNA: TGTGCCACCAGTGATCCCACAATGGAAGTCCTCAATGAGCAGTTCTTC

V gene: TRBV10-3
D gene: .
J gene: TRBJ2-5
clone size: few
CDR3 protein: CAISEGAGMETQYF
CDR3 DNA: TGTGCCATCAGTGAGGGGGCGGGGATGGAGACCCAGTACTTC

V gene: TRBV7-9
D gene: .
J gene: TRBJ1-1
clone size: .
CDR3 protein: CASRTGGYTEAFF
CDR3 DNA: TGTGCCAGCCGAACCGGGGGTTACACTGAAGCTTTCTTT

V gene: TRBV5-1
D gene: .
J gene: TRBJ2-2
clone size: .
CDR3 protein: CASAGTPNTGELFF
CDR3 DNA: TGCGCCAGTGCTGGGACTCCGAACACCGGGGAGCTGTTTTTT

V gene: TRBV3-1
D gene: TRBD1
J gene: TRBJ2-7
clone size: few
CDR3 protein: CASSQGLPGQGSHEQYF
CDR3 DNA: TGTGCCAGCAGCCAAGGCCTACCGGGACAGGGCTCCCACGAGCAGTACTTC

V gene: TRBV20-1
D gene: TRBD1
J gene: TRBJ2-1
clone size: few
CDR3 protein: CSAPNRDRFNEQFF
CDR3 DNA: TGCAGTGCTCCGAATAGGGACAGGTTCAATGAGCAGTTCTTC

V gene: TRBV5-1
D gene: .
J gene: TRBJ1-1
clone size: few
CDR3 protein: CASSLEGIYTEAFF
CDR3 DNA: TGCGCCAGCAGCTTGGAGGGCATCTACACTGAAGCTTTCTTT

V gene: TRBV27
D gene: TRBD1
J gene: TRBJ2-5
clone size: few
CDR3 protein: CASVSRVGQGVQTQYF
CDR3 DNA: TGTGCCAGCGTTAGCCGGGTTGGACAGGGCGTTCAGACCCAGTACTTC